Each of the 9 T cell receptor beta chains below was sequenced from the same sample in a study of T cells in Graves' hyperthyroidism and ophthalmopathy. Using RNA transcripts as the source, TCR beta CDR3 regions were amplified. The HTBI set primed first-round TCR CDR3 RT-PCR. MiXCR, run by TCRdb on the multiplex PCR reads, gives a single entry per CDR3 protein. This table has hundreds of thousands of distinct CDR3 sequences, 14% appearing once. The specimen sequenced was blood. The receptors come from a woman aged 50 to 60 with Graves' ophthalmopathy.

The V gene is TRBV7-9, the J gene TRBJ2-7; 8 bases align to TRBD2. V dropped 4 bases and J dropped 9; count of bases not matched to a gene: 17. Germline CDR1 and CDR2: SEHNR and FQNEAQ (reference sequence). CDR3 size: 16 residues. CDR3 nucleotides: TGTGCCAGCAGCTCTCGGGGGGGTCGGGAGGGCGTATGGCAGTACTTC. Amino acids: CASSSRGGREGVWQYF.

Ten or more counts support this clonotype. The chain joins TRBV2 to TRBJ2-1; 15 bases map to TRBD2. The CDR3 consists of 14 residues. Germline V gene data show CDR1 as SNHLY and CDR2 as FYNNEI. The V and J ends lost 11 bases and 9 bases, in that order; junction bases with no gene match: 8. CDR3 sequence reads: CALGLAGGPVEQFF. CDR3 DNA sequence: TGTGCCCTCGGACTAGCGGGAGGGCCGGTTGAGCAGTTCTTC.

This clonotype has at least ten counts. The DNA for the CDR3 is TGTGCCAGCTCACCCCACAAGAACACTGAAGCTTTCTTT. Translated, it gives CASSPHKNTEAFF. This sequence joins TRBV18 and TRBJ1-1, with unresolved D. V gave up 3 bases and J gave up 1 base, with 6 bases separating them. The CDR3 loop spans 13 amino acids. Germline V gene data show CDR1 as KGHSH and CDR2 as LQKENI.

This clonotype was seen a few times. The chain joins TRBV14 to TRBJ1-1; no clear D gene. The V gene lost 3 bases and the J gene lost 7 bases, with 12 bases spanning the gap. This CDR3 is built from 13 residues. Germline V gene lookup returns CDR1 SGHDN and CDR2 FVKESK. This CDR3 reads CASSHATTREAFF. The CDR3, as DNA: TGTGCCAGCAGCCATGCCACCACCCGTGAAGCTTTCTTT.

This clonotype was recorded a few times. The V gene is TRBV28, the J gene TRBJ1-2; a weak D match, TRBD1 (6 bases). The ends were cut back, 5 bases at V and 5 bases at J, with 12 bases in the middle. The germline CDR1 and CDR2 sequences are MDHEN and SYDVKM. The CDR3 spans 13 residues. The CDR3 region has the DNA TGTGCCAGCAGTCGGACAGTAGGTTATGGCTACACCTTC. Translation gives CASSRTVGYGYTF.

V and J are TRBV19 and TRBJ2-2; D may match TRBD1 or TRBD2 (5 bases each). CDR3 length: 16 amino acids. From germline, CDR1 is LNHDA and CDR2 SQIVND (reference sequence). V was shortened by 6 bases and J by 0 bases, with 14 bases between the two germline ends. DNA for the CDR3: TGTGCCAGTAGAAGTTCAGGGACCGCGAACACCGGGGAGCTGTTTTTT. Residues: CASRSSGTANTGELFF.

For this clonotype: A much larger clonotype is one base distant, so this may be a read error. The CDR3 sequence: CASSQVTSGNEQYF. CDR3 nucleotides: TGTGCCAGCAGCCAAGTGACTAGCGGAAATGAGCAGTACTTC. The genes are TRBV3-1 and TRBJ2-7; TRBD2 matches at 9 bases. This CDR3 contains 14 residues. CDR1 is LGHDT, CDR2 YNNKEL, per germline (reference sequence). V shed 1 base and J 7 bases; nucleotides not matched to a gene: 5.

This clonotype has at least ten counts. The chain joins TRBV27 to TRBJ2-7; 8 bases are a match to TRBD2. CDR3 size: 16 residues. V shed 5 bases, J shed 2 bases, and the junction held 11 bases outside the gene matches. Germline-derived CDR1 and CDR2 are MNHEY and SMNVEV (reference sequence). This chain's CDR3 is CASSPRSGRAPYEQYF. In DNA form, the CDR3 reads TGTGCCAGCAGTCCCCGTTCCGGGAGGGCCCCCTACGAGCAGTACTTC.

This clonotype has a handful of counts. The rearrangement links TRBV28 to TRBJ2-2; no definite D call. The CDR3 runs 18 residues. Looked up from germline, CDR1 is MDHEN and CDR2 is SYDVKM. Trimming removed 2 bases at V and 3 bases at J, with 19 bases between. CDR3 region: CASSLVSVRPWDTGELFF. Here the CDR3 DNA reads TGTGCCAGCAGTTTAGTCTCGGTCAGGCCTTGGGACACCGGGGAGCTGTTTTTT.